This T cell receptor beta chain was profiled in a study of cytomegalovirus exposure and HLA in healthy donors. Study-wide points: In a later analysis, HLA-associated beta chains showed higher expansion and lower generation probabilities than comparable chains. Among TCR sequences, most were rare, though some public TCRs appeared in many donors. A few V segments could not be told apart, such as TRBV6-2 and TRBV6-3, and were left out.

The germline V gene encodes CDR1 MNHEY and CDR2 SVGAGI. The CDR3 is made up of 16 amino acids. V dropped 2 bases and J dropped 6; count of bases not matched to a gene: 7. This clone turned up a few times. The antigen is unknown. While unrecorded immune exposures were likely, the donors were nominally healthy when sampled. 13 Jbeta primers and 60 Vbeta primers were used for the PCR. Method: immunoSEQ multiplex PCR; TCRdb's copy keeps in-frame clones and lacks some. The profile covers about 180,000 clones, with over 70% appearing a single time and around 1.5% taken by the ten largest. The sequence was obtained from a man aged 18-30 years in good health and CMV-seronegative. Sequenced: PBMCs. V is TRBV6-5 and J is TRBJ2-3; TRBD2 agrees at 11 bases. The CDR3, as DNA: TGTGCCAGCAGTTACAGGGTAGCGGGAGGGCCGGATACGCAGTATTTT. Protein product: CASSYRVAGGPDTQYF.